This T cell receptor beta chain is from a study of blood T cell repertoires in COVID-19. Generated by immunoSEQ multiplex PCR, the TCRdb table keeps only in-frame clones and is missing some. The data show 200,000 to 300,000 clones, 87% seen once. There are 17 residues in the CDR3. Germline V gene lookup returns CDR1 SEHNR and CDR2 FQNEAQ (reference sequence). V trimming: 5 bases; J trimming: 2 bases; junction bases outside the gene matches: 10. The sequencing input was peripheral blood. V gene TRBV7-9 combines with J gene TRBJ2-7; 12 positions match TRBD2. This TCR came from a woman aged 35 to 49 who had recovered from COVID-19. This CDR3 reads CASSRHLLAGGPYEQYF. The CDR3 coding sequence is TGTGCCAGCAGCCGGCACCTACTAGCGGGGGGACCCTACGAGCAGTACTTC.